A selection of T cell receptor beta chains follows, all from one sample in a study of OX40 agonist ivuxolimab in advanced cancers. This table comes from immunoSEQ multiplex PCR, and its TCRdb copy is limited to in-frame clones, with some not included. The profile shows about 94,000 clones, about nine tenths of them singletons. The sequences come from CD4+ or CD8+ T cells sorted from blood, collected in a trial of the OX40 agonist ivuxolimab. The receptor set was obtained from an adult with an advanced solid tumor such as melanoma, head and neck, liver or kidney cancer. Both conserved end residues are part of each CDR3. The D gene is left open where the match is weak. Clone size is not always given. Where it is, it says once, few, many or a class for expanded clones.

D gene	clone size	V gene	J gene	CDR3 protein	CDR3 DNA
TRBD2	NA	TRBV19	TRBJ2-1	CASSIRGAGAYNEQFF	TGTGCCAGTAGTATACGGGGAGCGGGGGCCTACAATGAGCAGTTCTTC
TRBD1	NA	TRBV9	TRBJ1-6	CASSETGGNSPLHF	TGTGCCAGCAGCGAAACAGGGGGGAATTCACCCCTCCACTTT
TRBD1	NA	TRBV6-6	TRBJ2-7	CASRRTGSVYEQYF	TGTGCCAGCAGACGGACAGGTTCTGTGTACGAGCAGTACTTC
NA	few	TRBV30	TRBJ1-1	CAWSVNRNTEAFF	TGTGCCTGGAGTGTAAACAGGAACACTGAAGCTTTCTTT
NA	NA	TRBV2	TRBJ2-4	CASSPNKLAKNIQYF	TGTGCCAGCAGCCCCAATAAACTAGCCAAAAACATTCAGTACTTC
NA	NA	TRBV6-6	TRBJ1-2	CASSQPSRGYTF	TGTGCCAGCAGTCAACCGAGCCGTGGCTACACCTTC
NA	NA	TRBV4-3	TRBJ1-5	CASSQEQDQPQHF	TGCGCCAGCAGCCAAGAGCAGGATCAGCCCCAGCATTTT
TRBD1	NA	TRBV18	TRBJ1-1	CASSSGQGPEAFF	TGTGCCAGCTCCTCAGGACAGGGACCTGAAGCTTTCTTT
NA	NA	TRBV19	TRBJ1-1	CATVQNTEAFF	TGTGCCACCGTACAGAACACTGAAGCTTTCTTT
NA	NA	TRBV5-1	TRBJ2-1	CASRRSDSSSYNEQFF	TGCGCCAGCAGACGATCGGACTCTAGCTCCTACAATGAGCAGTTCTTC
TRBD1	few	TRBV10-2	TRBJ1-4	CASRDSNEKLFF	TGCGCCAGTCGGGACAGCAATGAAAAACTGTTTTTT
NA	NA	TRBV19	TRBJ1-4	CASSPGRMVTEKLFF	TGTGCCAGTAGCCCTGGCAGGATGGTCACCGAAAAACTGTTTTTT
NA	NA	TRBV2	TRBJ1-1	CASSVALGTEAFF	TGTGCCAGCAGTGTGGCCCTAGGCACTGAAGCTTTCTTT
TRBD2	NA	TRBV18	TRBJ2-7	CASSPPVAGGTPYEQYF	TGTGCCAGCTCACCTCCTGTTGCGGGGGGGACTCCCTACGAGCAGTACTTC
TRBD1	NA	TRBV18	TRBJ1-4	CASSPRTGMEEKLFF	TGTGCCAGCTCACCAAGGACAGGGATGGAGGAAAAACTGTTTTTT
NA	NA	TRBV5-1	TRBJ1-3	CASSPAGNSGNTIYF	TGCGCCAGCAGCCCCGCCGGGAACAGTGGAAACACCATATATTTT
NA	NA	TRBV4-1	TRBJ2-4	CASSQGGANIQYF	TGCGCCAGCAGCCAGGGGGGGGCGAACATTCAGTACTTC
NA	NA	TRBV29-1	TRBJ2-1	CSVEDLSYNEQFF	TGCAGCGTTGAGGACCTCTCCTACAATGAGCAGTTCTTC
NA	NA	TRBV5-1	TRBJ2-3	CASSLGGGIGTDTQYF	TGCGCCAGCAGCTTGGGAGGTGGTATAGGTACAGATACGCAGTATTTT
TRBD1	NA	TRBV7-9	TRBJ2-7	CASSFRDRVSEQYF	TGTGCCAGCAGCTTTCGCGACAGGGTGAGCGAGCAGTACTTC
TRBD2	NA	TRBV7-8	TRBJ2-4	CASSPSRPGLAENIQYF	TGTGCCAGCAGCCCCTCCCGACCGGGACTAGCGGAAAACATTCAGTACTTC
TRBD1	NA	TRBV7-2	TRBJ1-1	CASSGTENTEAFF	TGTGCCAGCAGCGGGACAGAGAACACTGAAGCTTTCTTT
TRBD2	NA	TRBV10-3	TRBJ2-1	CAISDKGPGLARHEQFF	TGTGCCATCAGTGATAAAGGTCCGGGACTAGCACGGCATGAGCAGTTCTTC
NA	NA	TRBV6-6	TRBJ1-2	CASSSSRGRAGGYTF	TGTGCCAGCAGTTCCTCCCGGGGCAGGGCGGGTGGCTACACCTTC
NA	NA	TRBV19	TRBJ1-1	CASSMRGQGSTEAFF	TGTGCCAGTAGTATGAGGGGTCAGGGGTCCACTGAAGCTTTCTTT
NA	NA	TRBV19	TRBJ1-3	CASIPGRESSGNTIYF	TGTGCCAGTATCCCGGGACGGGAGAGCTCTGGAAACACCATATATTTT
NA	NA	TRBV5-1	TRBJ2-1	CASSSLQGNEQFF	TGCGCCAGCAGCTCTCTACAGGGCAATGAGCAGTTCTTC
NA	once	TRBV10-3	TRBJ2-5	CAIRGGPGGGETQYF	TGTGCCATCAGAGGGGGCCCCGGGGGGGGAGAGACCCAGTACTTC
NA	NA	TRBV5-1	TRBJ2-7	CASSLSGYEQYF	TGCGCCAGCAGCTTGTCCGGGTACGAGCAGTACTTC
TRBD2	NA	TRBV6-1	TRBJ2-7	CASRSGTNLYEQYF	TGTGCCAGCAGATCCGGGACTAACCTCTACGAGCAGTACTTC
TRBD2	NA	TRBV10-1	TRBJ2-1	CASSPKRGNNEQFF	TGCGCCAGCTCCCCTAAGCGGGGGAACAATGAGCAGTTCTTC
TRBD2	NA	TRBV5-6	TRBJ2-7	CASSPAGLAGTRIHF	TGTGCCAGCAGCCCGGCGGGACTAGCGGGGACCCGCATCCACTTC
NA	NA	TRBV5-1	TRBJ2-2	CASVLGGNTGELFF	TGCGCCAGCGTTCTCGGGGGGAACACCGGGGAGCTGTTTTTT
NA	NA	TRBV12-2	TRBJ2-7	CASRTRGLAGAAYEQYF	TGTGCAAGTCGCACTAGGGGACTAGCGGGGGCCGCCTACGAGCAGTACTTC
TRBD1	NA	TRBV19	TRBJ2-2	CASSIDLLGQGSGSGELFF	TGTGCCAGTAGTATAGACCTCTTAGGACAGGGATCGGGTTCCGGGGAGCTGTTTTTT
NA	NA	TRBV5-4	TRBJ2-3	CASRPIGLAISTDTQYF	TGTGCCAGCAGGCCCATCGGGCTAGCGATAAGCACAGATACGCAGTATTTT
TRBD1	NA	TRBV28	TRBJ1-4	CASSPWKGASPIATNEKLFF	TGTGCCAGCAGTCCCTGGAAGGGGGCCTCTCCCATTGCAACTAATGAAAAACTGTTTTTT